One and the same sample provided the 14 T cell receptor beta chains below, sequenced in a study of blood T cell repertoires in COVID-19. The assay was immunoSEQ multiplex PCR, and TCRdb's table has in-frame clones only and misses some. The profile covers 200,000 to 250,000 clones, with more than 85% appearing a single time and 6% to 9% taken by the ten largest. Material for sequencing was peripheral blood. These receptors originate from a woman between 70 and 85 years old with active or convalescent COVID-19.

This sequence joins TRBV7-2 and TRBJ1-2; TRBD1 agrees at 9 bases. The germline V gene has CDR1 SGHTA and CDR2 FQGNSA. The CDR3 length is 15 residues. The trim removed 4 bases at V and 8 bases at J, leaving 11 bases unmatched. CDR3: CASSSFLTGGRGYTF. For the CDR3, the DNA is TGTGCCAGCAGCTCTTTTTTAACAGGGGGCCGGGGCTACACCTTC.

V gene TRBV11-2 combines with J gene TRBJ1-3, with D possibly TRBD1 on 6 matching bases. The V gene lost 1 base and the J gene lost 2 bases, with 6 bases spanning the gap. The V gene's germline CDR1 is SGHAT and CDR2 FQNNGV. The CDR3 loop spans 14 amino acids. The CDR3 spells CASSLAGAGNTIYF. CDR3 bases: TGTGCCAGCAGCTTAGCAGGGGCTGGAAACACCATATATTTT.

The CDR3 bases are TGTGCCAGCAGTTACTTGCGTATGAACACTGAAGCTTTCTTT. This translates into CASSYLRMNTEAFF. The genes are TRBV6-6 and TRBJ1-1; no clear D gene. CDR3 length equals 14 residues. Germline-derived CDR1 and CDR2 are MNHNY and SVGAGI (reference sequence). Deletions cut 1 base from V and 0 bases from J, with 6 bases between.

The rearrangement joins TRBV7-2 to TRBJ1-4, with 7 bases lining up with TRBD1. Trimming removed 5 bases from V and 5 bases from J; junction bases left unmatched: 11. CDR1 is SGHTA, CDR2 FQGNSA, per germline. This CDR3 contains 16 residues. The CDR3 sequence: CASSPLWTGGNEKLFF. As DNA, the CDR3 is TGTGCCAGCAGCCCACTCTGGACAGGCGGAAATGAAAAACTGTTTTTT.

This clone was observed a handful of times. The J gene is TRBJ1-2, the V gene TRBV10-1, with TRBD1 matching 7 bases. V was clipped by 3 bases and J by 8 bases; unmatched bases: 6. Germline V gene data show CDR1 as WNHNN and CDR2 as SYGVQD (reference sequence). This CDR3 is built from 13 residues. The CDR3 loop reads CASSETGEGGYTF. The CDR3 DNA follows: TGCGCCAGCAGTGAAACAGGGGAAGGCGGCTACACCTTC.

This chain connects TRBV6-2 or TRBV6-3 to TRBJ2-7; unclear D gene. Germline V gene lookup returns CDR1 MNHEY and CDR2 SVGEGT. The CDR3 contains 12 residues. V was clipped by 5 bases and J by 3 bases, with 8 bases between them. CDR3 sequence (DNA): TGTGCCAGCAGTACCGAGAACTACGAGCAGTACTTC. Encoded protein: CASSTENYEQYF.

The sample holds one count of this clone. This chain connects TRBV5-6 to TRBJ2-5, with 7 bases aligning to TRBD1. The CDR3 covers 15 residues. Germline V gene lookup returns CDR1 SGHDT and CDR2 YYEEEE. The J segment lost 2 bases and the V segment lost 0 bases, leaving 4 bases of the junction unmatched. The CDR3 coding sequence is TGTGCCAGCAGCTTGGGGGTGGACAGGCAAGAGACCCAGTACTTC. This codes for CASSLGVDRQETQYF. Based on the CDR3 plus reference TRBV5-6 and TRBJ2-5, the full variable domain is DAGVTQSPTHLIKTRGQQVTLRCSPKSGHDTVSWYQQALGQGPQFIFQYYEEEERQRGNFPDRFSGHQFPNYSSELNVNALLLGDSALYLCASSLGVDRQETQYFGPGTRLLVL.

The rearrangement uses TRBV18 and TRBJ1-6, with 11 bases lining up with TRBD1. Germline V gives CDR1 KGHSH, CDR2 LQKENI. Germline trimming cut 3 bases from V and 7 bases from J; bases unmatched to any gene: 11. The CDR3 runs to 18 residues. The CDR3 sequence: CASSPYGDRGIRNSPLHF. The CDR3 DNA reads as TGTGCCAGCTCACCCTACGGGGACAGGGGGATCCGAAATTCACCCCTCCACTTT.

The V and J genes are TRBV2 and TRBJ2-7; D perhaps matches TRBD2 (6 bases). CDR3 length: 15 residues. CDR1 is SNHLY, CDR2 FYNNEI, per germline. V gave up 5 bases and J gave up 4 bases, with 18 bases separating them. CDR3 protein: CASSQQAGTTYEQYF. CDR3 in DNA: TGTGCCAGCAGTCAACAGGCGGGGACGACATACGAGCAGTACTTC.

The chain couples TRBV6-5 to TRBJ1-5, with unresolved D. CDR3 length: 13 amino acids. V lost 7 bases to trimming and J lost 3 bases, with 10 bases between them. CDR1 MNHEY and CDR2 SVGAGI come from the germline V gene. CDR3 bases: TGTGCCAGCACTGCGGGCACCAATCAGCCCCAGCATTTT. Its translation is CASTAGTNQPQHF.

This chain joins TRBV4-2 and TRBJ2-3; 7 bases agree with TRBD2. The CDR3 totals 19 residues. Germline V gives CDR1 LGHNA, CDR2 YNFKEQ. The trim removed 0 bases at V and 4 bases at J, leaving 16 bases unmatched. CDR3 coding DNA: TGTGCCAGCAGCCAAGAAAGAGGCTTCGGGCGGGAGTCCGCAGATACGCAGTATTTT. Its translation: CASSQERGFGRESADTQYF.

J is TRBJ2-7 and V is TRBV6-2 or TRBV6-3; no clear D. The V gene's germline CDR1 is MNHEY and CDR2 SVGEGT. The CDR3 spans 17 residues. Trimming pared 3 bases from V and 5 bases from J, leaving 23 bases between. The CDR3 coding sequence is TGTGCCAGCAGTTATTCCACTACCAGTGTCCTTCCCAACGAGCAGTACTTC. Translation: CASSYSTTSVLPNEQYF.

The V gene is TRBV4-1, the J gene TRBJ2-7; 7 bases map to TRBD2. The CDR3 covers 16 residues. Looked up from germline, CDR1 is MGHRA and CDR2 is YSYEKL. The junction had 14 bases not matched to a gene; V was cut back by 6 bases and J by 3 bases. CDR3 coding DNA: TGCGCCAGCAGGGGGGGACGAGCGGCGGGGGACTACGAGCAGTACTTC. This sequence encodes CASRGGRAAGDYEQYF.

The chain couples TRBV11-2 to TRBJ1-4; unclear D gene. The V gene's germline CDR1 is SGHAT and CDR2 FQNNGV. Between the trimmed V and J ends, which lost 3 bases and 8 bases, there was a span of 10 bases. The CDR3 covers 13 residues. As DNA, the CDR3 is TGTGCCAGCAGCTTCAGTGGGAGGGAAAAACTGTTTTTT. Translation: CASSFSGREKLFF. The full variable domain, in which reference TRBV11-2 and TRBJ1-4 provide the parts outside the CDR3, is EAGVAQSPRYKIIEKRQSVAFWCNPISGHATLYWYQQILGQGPKLLIQFQNNGVVDDSQLPKDRFSAERLKGVDSTLKIQPAKLEDSAVYLCASSFSGREKLFFGSGTQLSVL.